The source of this T cell receptor beta chain is a study of T cells in Graves' hyperthyroidism and ophthalmopathy. Study observations and caveats: Within blood appeared most thyroid clonotypes that had expanded above 0.001.

Amplification targeted TCR beta CDR3 regions from RNA transcripts. HTBI primers were used for first-round RT-PCR of the TCR CDR3. TCRdb processed the multiplex PCR reads anew with MiXCR; each CDR3 protein has one entry. This table has about 110,000 distinct CDR3 sequences, 16% appearing once. The CDR3 consists of 14 residues. V was clipped by 6 bases and J by 1 base, with 11 bases between them. The V gene's germline CDR1 is SEHNR and CDR2 FQNEAQ (reference sequence). No ophthalmopathy progression within 18 months constituted stable Graves' hyperthyroidism. Hyperthyroidism in the patients, aged 18 to 65, was newly diagnosed and under 2 months in duration. The PBMCs were taken from less than 11 ml of fresh peripheral blood. In this sample, this clonotype turned up many times. Its antigen is unknown.

The source of this sequence is a woman aged 45 to 65 with Graves' hyperthyroidism. The V gene is TRBV7-9, the J gene TRBJ2-3, with D hard to call. The source material was blood. DNA of the CDR3: TGTGCCAGCAGGGCGACGGATGGCACAGATACGCAGTATTTT. Encoded protein: CASRATDGTDTQYF. The variable domain in full, completed from reference TRBV7-9 and TRBJ2-3, reads DTGVSQNPRHKITKRGQNVTFRCDPISEHNRLYWYRQTLGQGPEFLTYFQNEAQLEKSRLLSDRFSAERPKGSFSTLEIQRTEQGDSAMYLCASRATDGTDTQYFGPGTRLTVL.